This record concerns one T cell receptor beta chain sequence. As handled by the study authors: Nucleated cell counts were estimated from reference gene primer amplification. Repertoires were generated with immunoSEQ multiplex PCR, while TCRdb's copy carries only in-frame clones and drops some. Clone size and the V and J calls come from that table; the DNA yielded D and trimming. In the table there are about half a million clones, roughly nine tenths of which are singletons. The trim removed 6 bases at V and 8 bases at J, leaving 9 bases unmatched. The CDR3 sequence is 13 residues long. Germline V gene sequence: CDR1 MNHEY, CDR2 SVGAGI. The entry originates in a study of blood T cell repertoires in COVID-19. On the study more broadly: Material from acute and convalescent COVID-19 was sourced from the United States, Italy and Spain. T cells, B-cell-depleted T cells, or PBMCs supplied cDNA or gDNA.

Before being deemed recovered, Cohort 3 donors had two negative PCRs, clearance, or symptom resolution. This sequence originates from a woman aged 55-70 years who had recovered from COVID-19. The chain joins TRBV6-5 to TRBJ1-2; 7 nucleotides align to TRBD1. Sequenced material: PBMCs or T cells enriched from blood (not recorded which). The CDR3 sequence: CASRKTGPTGYTF. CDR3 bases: TGTGCCAGCAGGAAGACAGGGCCCACGGGCTACACCTTC.